This T cell receptor (beta chain) was recorded in a study of CD8 T cells in ankylosing spondylitis. This clonotype was counted many times. MiXCR, applied by TCRdb to the 5' RACE reads, yields one record per CDR3 protein. The data show more than 300,000 distinct CDR3 sequences, with roughly 12% seen just once and roughly 9.2% held by the top ten. Trimming shortened V by 6 bases and J by 5 bases, and 10 bases separated the two germline ends. The CDR3 consists of 12 residues. Sequencing was done on a sample of blood, either unsorted or a sorted T cell fraction (not recorded which). This chain links TRBV12-3 or TRBV12-4 with TRBJ2-5; D is perhaps TRBD1 or TRBD2 (6 bases each). The receptor's source is a female donor with ankylosing spondylitis or in good health (not recorded which). CDR3: CASSGGGETQYF. Here the CDR3 DNA reads TGTGCCAGCAGCGGAGGGGGGGAGACCCAGTACTTC.